The clone carrying this T cell receptor beta chain was observed at least ten times. This specimen belongs to a study of early T cells in non-severe SARS-CoV-2 infection. Study summary: Chains were unpaired, as sequencing was done on bulk RNA from unsorted whole blood.

Individual cDNA molecules carried attached unique molecular identifiers. MiXCR, run by TCRdb on the 5' RACE reads, gives a single entry per CDR3 protein. The profile covers about 60,000 distinct CDR3 sequences, with roughly an eighth appearing a single time and around 5% taken by the ten largest. The CDR3 spans 16 residues. V shed 4 bases and J shed 0 bases, with 15 bases lying between them. Looked up from germline, CDR1 is SNHLY and CDR2 is FYNNEI. V and J are TRBV2 and TRBJ1-2; D uncertain. This receptor was obtained from an adult who was a healthcare worker with PCR-confirmed SARS-CoV-2 infection or an uninfected control (not recorded which). Sequencing used whole blood. CDR3 loop: CASSVVSLIANYGYTF. Here the CDR3 DNA reads TGTGCCAGCAGTGTTGTCAGTCTTATAGCTAACTATGGCTACACCTTC.